These 4 T cell receptor beta chains share one sample of origin, sequenced in a study of blood T cell repertoires in COVID-19. This table comes from immunoSEQ multiplex PCR, and its TCRdb copy is limited to in-frame clones, with some not included. The profile shows roughly 100,000 clones, more than 90% of them singletons. Source material: peripheral blood. The receptors shown here come from a man aged 18 to 35 with acute or convalescent COVID-19.

The chain combines TRBV19 with TRBJ2-3; a weak D match, TRBD2 (6 bases). V lost 7 bases and J 0 bases, leaving 20 bases between the germline ends. From germline, CDR1 is LNHDA and CDR2 SQIVND (reference sequence). CDR3 length: 17 residues. The CDR3 reads CASNRKVGGTSTDTQYF. CDR3 in DNA: TGTGCCAGTAACCGGAAAGTGGGCGGGACGAGCACAGATACGCAGTATTTT.

J is TRBJ1-2 and V is TRBV2; D is unresolved. Trimming stripped 4 bases from V and 8 bases from J, with 17 bases between. Germline V gene data show CDR1 as SNHLY and CDR2 as FYNNEI. This CDR3 spans 14 amino acids. In nucleotides, the CDR3 is TGTGCCAGCAGTGCGGGCCTAGCCCTACGGGGCTACACCTTC. Translating it yields CASSAGLALRGYTF.

The chain couples TRBV19 to TRBJ2-7; 10 positions match TRBD2. The CDR3 is made up of 14 amino acids. J lost 3 bases, V lost 5 bases, and 4 bases had no gene match. CDR1 LNHDA and CDR2 SQIVND come from the germline V gene (reference sequence). The CDR3 region is CASSPAGGGYEQYF. In DNA, the CDR3 is TGTGCCAGTAGTCCAGCGGGAGGGGGCTACGAGCAGTACTTC.

This chain connects TRBV7-9 to TRBJ2-5, with 7 nucleotides matching TRBD1. Per the germline V gene, CDR1 is SEHNR and CDR2 is FQNEAQ (reference sequence). This CDR3 spans 14 amino acids. With V trimmed by 0 bases and J by 4 bases, 2 bases remained unmatched. The CDR3 loop reads CASSLAGGAETQYF. CDR3 bases: TGTGCCAGCAGCTTAGCAGGGGGCGCAGAGACCCAGTACTTC.